This T cell receptor beta chain was sequenced in a study of T cell changes during pregnancy in multiple sclerosis. Germline CDR1 is MDHEN and CDR2 is SYDVKM. From its first to its last residue, the CDR3 has 17 amino acids. With respect to this clone: It is unclear where the CDR3 begins or ends on the DNA, so no DNA is shown, and the CDR3 is as TCRdb lists it.

Assay: immunoSEQ multiplex PCR; the TCRdb copy retains only in-frame clones and omits some. The table has over 70,000 clones, approximately 90% seen once. The sequencing here drew on peripheral blood, taken in the first trimester of pregnancy. V gene TRBV28 combines with J gene TRBJ1-5; the D call TRBD1 from the table was never checked on the DNA. The sequence came from a female donor in good health, enrolled as a control in a pregnancy study. This CDR3 reads CASILDSDRGRNQPQHF.